Shown below are 18 T cell receptor beta chains from a single sample sequenced in a study of blood T cell repertoires in COVID-19. Clones were read by immunoSEQ multiplex PCR, and TCRdb kept only the in-frame ones, dropping some. Among approximately 240,000 clones listed, approximately 80% were seen once. What was sequenced was peripheral blood. All receptors derive from a woman older than 75 with active or convalescent COVID-19.

In its sample, this clone was seen a few times. Other DNA sequences in this sample translate to the same CDR3. This rearrangement joins TRBV6-6 to TRBJ1-1; D call uncertain. The germline V gene has CDR1 MNHNY and CDR2 SVGAGI (reference sequence). V gave up 6 bases and J gave up 1 base, with 12 bases separating them. This CDR3 has 14 residues. In DNA, the CDR3 is TGTGCCAGCAGACCCCTATCAGGGAACACTGAAGCTTTCTTT. It specifies CASRPLSGNTEAFF.

The rearrangement joins TRBV6-5 to TRBJ2-1; D is unclear. This CDR3 spans 14 amino acids. Deletions cut 6 bases from V and 5 bases from J, with 14 bases between. CDR1 is MNHEY and CDR2 is SVGAGI in the germline V gene. For the CDR3, the DNA is TGTGCCAGCAGCCTCCTTGAGGCAAACAATGAGCAGTTCTTC. Its protein product is CASSLLEANNEQFF.

This rearrangement joins TRBV19 to TRBJ2-7; 9 bases are a match to TRBD2. The CDR3 length is 16 residues. After removal of 10 bases from V and 1 base from J, the junction contained 14 bases not matched to a gene. CDR1 and CDR2 from the germline V gene are LNHDA and SQIVND (reference sequence). The CDR3, as DNA: TGTGCCACCCGAGGACTAGCGCACGGAGGGTCCTACGAGCAGTACTTC. Protein product: CATRGLAHGGSYEQYF.

The chain joins TRBV5-1 to TRBJ2-7; possible D gene TRBD1, 7 bases. This CDR3 spans 15 amino acids. Trimming pared 4 bases from V and 9 bases from J, leaving 23 bases between. Germline V gene sequence: CDR1 SGHRS, CDR2 YFSETQ. CDR3 coding DNA: TGCGCCAGCAGCCTCGTTGGGACCTCTCAGGGGGGGCAGTACTTC. It codes for CASSLVGTSQGGQYF.

This clone was seen only once. V is TRBV28 and J is TRBJ1-6, with a weak D call TRBD1 (5 bases). V lost 3 bases and J lost 10, with 13 bases in between. CDR3 size: 14 residues. CDR1 and CDR2 from the germline V gene are MDHEN and SYDVKM. This CDR3 is CASSLGQLRSPLHF. As DNA, the CDR3 is TGTGCCAGCAGTTTGGGGCAGCTAAGGTCACCCCTCCACTTT. Drawing the rest from reference TRBV28 and TRBJ1-6, the complete variable domain is DVKVTQSSRYLVKRTGEKVFLECVQDMDHENMFWYRQDPGLGLRLIYFSYDVKMKEKGDIPEGYSVSREKKERFSLILESASTNQTSMYLCASSLGQLRSPLHFGNGTRLTVT.

This chain connects TRBV7-2 to TRBJ1-1; TRBD1 is a possible D gene (5 bases). This CDR3 is built from 16 residues. The ends were cut back, 7 bases at V and 1 base at J, with 19 bases in the middle. Germline V gives CDR1 SGHTA, CDR2 FQGNSA. The CDR3 here is CASTGGMGQGNTEAFF. The CDR3 DNA is TGTGCCAGCACCGGTGGTATGGGTCAGGGGAACACTGAAGCTTTCTTT.

This chain joins TRBV5-1 and TRBJ2-1; TRBD1 aligns across 10 bases. This CDR3 has 16 amino acids. Germline lookup yields CDR1 SGHRS and CDR2 YFSETQ. With 2 bases clipped from V and 5 bases from J, the junction kept 7 bases outside the gene matches. The CDR3 is CASSFTPGQGNNEQFF. The CDR3 coding sequence is TGCGCCAGCAGCTTCACGCCGGGACAGGGGAACAATGAGCAGTTCTTC.

V and J are TRBV12-5 and TRBJ1-1, with D possibly being TRBD1 (6 bases). V dropped 3 bases and J dropped 7 bases, with 12 bases sitting between them. CDR1 is LGHNT, CDR2 FRNRAP, per germline. CDR3 length: 13 residues. The CDR3 sequence: CASGFGGAREAFF. The CDR3 DNA is TGTGCTAGTGGTTTTGGGGGGGCCCGTGAAGCTTTCTTT.

The rearrangement uses TRBV28 and TRBJ1-4, with 7 bases identical to TRBD1. Looked up from germline, CDR1 is MDHEN and CDR2 is SYDVKM. J was trimmed by 3 bases and V by 3 bases; bases with no gene match: 4. The CDR3 sequence is 15 residues long. CDR3 region: CASSFSDRPNEKLFF. The CDR3 coding sequence is TGTGCCAGCAGTTTCTCGGACAGGCCTAATGAAAAACTGTTTTTT.

V gene TRBV21-1 combines with J gene TRBJ1-5; the listed D gene, TRBD1, was not tested against the DNA. TRBV21-1 is given as a pseudogene. The CDR3 consists of 15 residues. In nucleotides, the CDR3 is TGTGCCAGCAGAGAGGACAGGGCCTCTAATCAGCCCCAGCATTTT. Translated, it gives CASREDRASNQPQHF.

The V and J genes are TRBV19 and TRBJ1-5; a possible D gene is TRBD1 (6 bases). The V end lost 4 bases, the J end lost 9 bases, and 16 bases lay between the germline ends. This CDR3 spans 14 amino acids. Germline V gene data show CDR1 as LNHDA and CDR2 as SQIVND (reference sequence). The CDR3, as DNA: TGTGCCAGTAGTACTAGGGGGTACCCCGGGCCCCAGCATTTT. Translated, it gives CASSTRGYPGPQHF.

The chain employs TRBV24-1 and TRBJ1-2; D is possibly TRBD1 (6 bases). Trimming cost V 5 bases and J 6 bases, with 15 bases left between them. In germline, CDR1 is KGHDR, CDR2 SFDVKD. CDR3 size: 14 residues. CDR3 DNA: TGTGCCACCAGTGCCATGGGACAATCGGATGGCTACACCTTC. It specifies CATSAMGQSDGYTF.

This rearrangement joins TRBV5-5 to TRBJ1-3, with 11 bases lining up with TRBD1. The J segment lost 3 bases and the V segment lost 4 bases, leaving 6 bases of the junction unmatched. Germline lookup yields CDR1 SGHKS and CDR2 YYEKEE (reference sequence). There are 16 residues in the CDR3. For the CDR3, the DNA is TGTGCCAGCAGCGCAGGGACAGGGGGAGGTGGAAACACCATATATTTT. Its protein is CASSAGTGGGGNTIYF. The full variable domain, rest sourced from reference TRBV5-5 and TRBJ1-3, is DAGVTQSPTHLIKTRGQQVTLRCSPISGHKSVSWYQQVLGQGPQFIFQYYEKEERGRGNFPDRFSARQFPNYSSELNVNALLLGDSALYLCASSAGTGGGGNTIYFGEGSWLTVV.

The rearrangement uses TRBV6-2 or TRBV6-3 and TRBJ1-1; unclear D gene. Per the germline V gene, CDR1 is MNHEY and CDR2 is SVGEGT. With 4 bases removed from V and 1 base from J, the gap between germline ends came to 10 bases. The CDR3 is 14 residues long. CDR3 in amino acids: CASSSAGRNTEAFF. The DNA for the CDR3 is TGTGCCAGCAGTTCAGCCGGGAGGAACACTGAAGCTTTCTTT.

This chain uses TRBV7-9 with TRBJ1-2, with 7 bases identical to TRBD1. This CDR3 has 13 amino acids. V shed 6 bases and J 2 bases; nucleotides not matched to a gene: 3. The germline V gene encodes CDR1 SEHNR and CDR2 FQNEAQ (reference sequence). The CDR3 sequence: CASRPTGNYGYTF. For the CDR3, the DNA is TGTGCCAGCAGACCGACAGGGAACTATGGCTACACCTTC.

The chain has TRBV10-3 and TRBJ2-2, with D possibly TRBD1 on 5 matching bases. Germline-derived CDR1 and CDR2 are ENHRY and SYGVKD. Trimming cost V 6 bases and J 4 bases, with 9 bases left between them. CDR3 size: 13 residues. The CDR3, as DNA: TGTGCCATCAGCCTAACAGGCACCGGGGAGCTGTTTTTT. Translated, it gives CAISLTGTGELFF.

This clone was recorded a few times. The chain links TRBV27 to TRBJ2-7; TRBD1 aligns across 8 bases. The CDR3 covers 14 residues. Germline V gives CDR1 MNHEY, CDR2 SMNVEV (reference sequence). Trimming removed 5 bases from V and 2 bases from J; junction bases left unmatched: 5. The CDR3 protein is CASSTRDRPYEQYF. CDR3 DNA: TGTGCCAGCAGTACCCGGGACAGGCCCTACGAGCAGTACTTC.

The CDR3 spells CASSLAPSGKTYEQYF. DNA for the CDR3: TGCGCCAGCAGCTTGGCCCCTAGCGGGAAAACCTACGAGCAGTACTTC. The chain combines TRBV5-1 with TRBJ2-7; 9 bases are shared with TRBD2. The V segment lost 0 bases and the J segment 2 bases; nucleotides outside the gene matches: 6. The CDR3 extends over 16 amino acids. Germline values: CDR1 SGHRS, CDR2 YFSETQ.